The source of this TCR beta chain is a study of shared clonotypes between healthy human individuals. Per sorted-subset replicate PCR, input was approximately 180 ng DNA, representing tens of thousands of T cell genomes. Source study methods: For the immunoSEQ data, sequences were junction-only without quality scores, so filtering differed. Clones were sequenced by immunoSEQ multiplex PCR, and TCRdb holds only the in-frame ones, with some missing. Clonal size and the V and J genes are those of that table, whereas D and trimming came from the DNA. The sample carries about 2.3 million clones, 85% to 95% recorded once. A note on this clone: Its cognate antigen is unknown. Other DNA sequences from this sample encode an identical CDR3 as well.

General observations from the study: Against clonotypes common to all four donors, non-shared ones had lower generation probabilities.

The CDR3 runs 14 residues. Per germline, CDR1 KGHSH and CDR2 LQKENI. V gave up 2 bases and J gave up 0 bases, with 6 bases separating them. This clonotype was obtained from a man between 18 and 29 years old in good health. Some clones in this sample may be carry-over from other donors' samples. What was sequenced was naive CD4+ T cells from PBMCs. As to subset: CD45RA+ positively selected. J is TRBJ2-3 and V is TRBV18; D gene uncertain. CDR3 in amino acids: CASSPTPSTDTQYF. The DNA for the CDR3 is TGTGCCAGCTCACCAACCCCAAGCACAGATACGCAGTATTTT.